This record concerns one T cell receptor (beta chain) sequence. What it binds is unknown. Germline V CDR1 and CDR2: SGHTA, FQGNSA. The CDR3 contains 17 residues. Losses at the gene ends were 6 bases for V and 4 bases for J; bases not matched to a gene: 14. The data belong to a study of response to subunit inactivated influenza vaccine. Study-wide results and limits: New T cells are recruited in small numbers by each seasonal influenza vaccination, according to the authors' suggestion.

TCRdb ran MiXCR on the RT-PCR reads and lists one entry per CDR3 protein. Of 400,000 to 550,000 distinct CDR3 sequences in the sample, less than 30% are singletons; the top ten hold 1.9%. The chain links TRBV7-2 to TRBJ2-5; TRBD2 matches at 10 bases. This clonotype originated in a man in his forties or fifties who received an inactivated influenza vaccine. Here the sequenced sample was CD4+ T cells sorted from PBMCs, taken around 5 days after vaccination. The CDR3 DNA reads TGTGCCAGCAGACTAGCGGGACTCCTCATCGGGAGAGAGACCCAGTACTTC. Its translation: CASRLAGLLIGRETQYF.